The entry below gives a single T cell receptor beta chain sequence along with its context. Assay used: immunoSEQ multiplex PCR; TCRdb lists only in-frame clones, some missing. The data show over 60,000 clones, more than 80% seen once. CDR1 and CDR2 (germline): MNHEY, SVGAGI. The CDR3 loop spans 12 amino acids. Trimming removed 10 bases from V and 5 bases from J, with 12 bases in between. The sample belongs to a study of siplizumab effects on memory and regulatory T cells. The sample comprised CD8+ T cells sorted from blood. The V and J genes are TRBV6-5 and TRBJ2-1; possibly TRBD2 for D (6 bases). The receptor comes from a human donor in good health. This chain's CDR3 is CATRDWDNEQFF. The DNA of the CDR3 is TGTGCCACACGGGACTGGGACAATGAGCAGTTCTTC.